This T cell receptor (beta chain) was sequenced in a study of T-cell reconstitution after alpha-beta-depleted transplantation in children. A library of TCRbeta sequences, prepared with unique molecular identifiers, was generated. One entry per CDR3 protein, called by TCRdb with MiXCR from the PCR reads. The data show about 340,000 distinct CDR3 sequences, approximately 10% seen once. Germline values: CDR1 LNHDA, CDR2 SQIVND (reference sequence). This CDR3 has 19 residues. The ends lost 3 bases at V and 2 bases at J; junction bases unmatched: 11. The chain couples TRBV19 to TRBJ2-1, with 12 bases that match TRBD2. The receptor was isolated from a human donor who donated a stem cell graft to a child with acute lymphoblastic leukemia. This specimen consisted of PBMCs from the stem cell graft donor, obtained from the stem cell graft. CDR3 amino acids: CASSIPLAGGQSAYNEQFF. The CDR3, as DNA: TGTGCCAGTAGTATCCCGCTAGCGGGAGGGCAATCCGCCTACAATGAGCAGTTCTTC.